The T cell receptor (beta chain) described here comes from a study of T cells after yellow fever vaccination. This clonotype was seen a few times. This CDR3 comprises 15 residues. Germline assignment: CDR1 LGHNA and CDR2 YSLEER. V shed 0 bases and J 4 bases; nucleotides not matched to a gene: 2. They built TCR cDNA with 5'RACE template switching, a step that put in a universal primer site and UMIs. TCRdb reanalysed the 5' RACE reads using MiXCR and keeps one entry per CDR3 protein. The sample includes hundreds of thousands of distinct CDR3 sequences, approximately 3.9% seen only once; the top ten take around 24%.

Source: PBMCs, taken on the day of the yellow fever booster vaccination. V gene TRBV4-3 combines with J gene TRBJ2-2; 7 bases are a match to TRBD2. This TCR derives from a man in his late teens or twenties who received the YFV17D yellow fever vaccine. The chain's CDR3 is CASSQDAGVTGELFF. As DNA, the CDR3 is TGCGCCAGCAGCCAAGATGCGGGGGTCACCGGGGAGCTGTTTTTT.